A single sample is the source of the 19 T cell receptor beta chains below, sequenced in a study of response to subunit inactivated influenza vaccine (dated by TCRdb to 2016 to 2019). Library method: RT-PCR. Sequencing instrument: Illumina HiSeq 2500. TCRdb handled the public reads itself, with Q25 trimming in fastp and clone calling in MiXCR, and kept productive beta chains. Rows matching on CDR3 protein sequence are summarized as one entry with the most common DNA and genes. The sample contains roughly 650,000 distinct CDR3 sequences, roughly 14% of them found a single time. Together, the top ten hold around a tenth of the sample. The sample was PBMCs from blood, taken about 11 days after vaccination. These receptors were collected from a man aged 45-65 years who received an inactivated influenza vaccine. Donor details come from another sample of the same person, matched by shared clones.

This clonotype was seen a handful of times. The rearrangement links TRBV5-1 to TRBJ2-1; no reliable D call. The ends were cut back, 6 bases at V and 6 bases at J, with 7 bases in the middle. The germline gives CDR1 SGHRS, CDR2 YFSETQ. The CDR3 loop spans 11 amino acids. CDR3 protein: CASNEGNEQFF. The CDR3 coding sequence is TGCGCCAGCAATGAAGGCAATGAGCAGTTCTTC.

This chain connects TRBV5-1 to TRBJ1-1; D ambiguous. Trimming removed 0 bases at V and 2 bases at J, with 11 bases between. The CDR3 is made up of 15 amino acids. Germline V gene sequence: CDR1 SGHRS, CDR2 YFSETQ. CDR3: CASSLEGQVNTEAFF. Here the CDR3 DNA reads TGCGCCAGCAGCTTGGAGGGCCAGGTAAACACTGAAGCTTTCTTT.

In its sample, this clonotype was seen a few times. CDR3 coding DNA: TGTGCCAGCAGCCGCGGAGCAGGGGGCTCTATTGAAAAACTGTTTTTT. Translating it yields CASSRGAGGSIEKLFF. The chain links TRBV3-1 to TRBJ1-4, with 8 bases identical to TRBD1. CDR1 and CDR2 (germline): LGHDT, YNNKEL (reference sequence). The CDR3 has 16 amino acids. With V trimmed by 4 bases and J by 7 bases, 11 bases remained unmatched.

Points on this clonotype: The junction shows a germline mismatch at one end, possibly a read error. The genes are TRBV20-1 and TRBJ2-1; D uncertain. From germline, CDR1 is DFQATT and CDR2 SNEGSKA (reference sequence). The CDR3 loop spans 11 amino acids. The CDR3 here is CSPRLYNEQFF. The CDR3 coding sequence is TGCAGTCCTAGGCTATACAATGAGCAGTTCTTC.

The chain combines TRBV20-1 with TRBJ2-7, with 10 nucleotides matching TRBD1. Germline V gene sequence: CDR1 DFQATT, CDR2 SNEGSKA (reference sequence). V was pared by 2 bases and J by 6 bases, with 10 bases of the junction left unmatched. This CDR3 comprises 15 residues. Written as DNA, the CDR3 is TGCAGTGCTAGAAGACCGGGACAGGGGAGTCGCGAGCAGTACTTC. This sequence encodes CSARRPGQGSREQYF.

This clonotype has a handful of counts. The chain uses TRBV12-3 or TRBV12-4 and TRBJ1-6, with TRBD1 matching over 7 bases. The CDR3 totals 15 residues. V was pared by 7 bases and J by 5 bases, with 8 bases of the junction left unmatched. CDR3 nucleotides: TGTGCCAGCACCCAACAGGGGTCGAATAATTCACCCCTCCACTTT. This codes for CASTQQGSNNSPLHF.

The chain employs TRBV6-1 and TRBJ2-7; D unresolved. V was shortened by 6 bases and J by 0 bases, with 12 bases between the two germline ends. The CDR3 sequence is 14 residues long. Germline lookup yields CDR1 MNHNS and CDR2 SASEGT. The CDR3 DNA sequence: TGTGCCAGCAGACCAGGCCAGGACTCCTACGAGCAGTACTTC. Translated, it gives CASRPGQDSYEQYF.

The V call is TRBV30, the J call TRBJ1-3, with a weak D call TRBD1 (5 bases). The V and J ends lost 0 bases and 0 bases respectively, with 18 bases between them. Germline lookup yields CDR1 GTSNPN and CDR2 SVGIG (reference sequence). The CDR3 contains 18 residues. Written as DNA, the CDR3 is TGTGCCTGGAGTGTAAGGGCGGCCCAGGGTTTCTCTGGAAACACCATATATTTT. It yields the protein CAWSVRAAQGFSGNTIYF.

This clonotype appeared a single time. The chain joins TRBV27 to TRBJ1-5; D uncertain. Trimming removed 3 bases from V and 1 base from J, with 10 bases in between. This CDR3 region has 15 residues. Germline V gene sequence: CDR1 MNHEY, CDR2 SMNVEV (reference sequence). The CDR3 coding sequence is TGTGCCAGCAGTTTGTCGCAGACAAGCAATCAGCCCCAGCATTTT. Translated: CASSLSQTSNQPQHF.

This clonotype showed up just a few times. The V and J genes are TRBV20-1 and TRBJ1-5, with D perhaps matching TRBD1 (5 bases). The CDR3 sequence is 13 residues long. Per germline, CDR1 DFQATT and CDR2 SNEGSKA (reference sequence). The V end was cut by 2 bases, the J end by 2 bases, with 7 bases between. The CDR3 spells CSARQGGNQPQHF. CDR3 bases: TGCAGTGCTAGACAGGGTGGCAATCAGCCCCAGCATTTT.

The chain uses TRBV20-1 and TRBJ2-1, with a tentative D call TRBD2 (5 bases). The CDR3 is 15 amino acids. Germline V lookup: CDR1 DFQATT, CDR2 SNEGSKA (reference sequence). V lost 3 bases and J lost 8, with 20 bases in between. This CDR3 is CSARSSGLGIYEQFF. The CDR3 DNA reads TGCAGTGCTAGGTCGTCTGGACTCGGAATATATGAGCAGTTCTTC.

This clonotype was counted many times. The chain is built from TRBV12-3 or TRBV12-4 and TRBJ1-1; maybe TRBD1 (5 bases). V was pared by 1 base and J by 4 bases, with 10 bases between. The CDR3 extends over 14 amino acids. Here the CDR3 reads CASSLGPRGTEAFF. The CDR3 DNA follows: TGTGCCAGCAGTTTAGGACCGAGGGGCACTGAAGCTTTCTTT.

The J gene is TRBJ2-7, the V gene TRBV5-5, with 12 bases lining up with TRBD2. This CDR3 comprises 16 residues. J gave up 2 bases and V 3 bases, and 6 bases lay outside the gene matches. CDR1 is SGHKS, CDR2 YYEKEE, per germline (reference sequence). The CDR3 sequence is CASSWGLAGSAYEQYF. The CDR3 DNA reads as TGTGCCAGCAGCTGGGGACTAGCGGGTTCAGCCTACGAGCAGTACTTC.

The chain couples TRBV7-2 to TRBJ2-5; D gene unclear. This CDR3 spans 14 amino acids. Trimming removed 5 bases at V and 5 bases at J, with 15 bases between. Germline V lookup: CDR1 SGHTA, CDR2 FQGNSA. This CDR3 reads CASSNSRWTETQYF. The CDR3, as DNA: TGTGCCAGCAGCAACTCCAGATGGACCGAGACCCAGTACTTC.

The chain joins TRBV20-1 to TRBJ2-1; 12 nucleotides align to TRBD2. Germline CDR1 DFQATT, CDR2 SNEGSKA (reference sequence). Unmatched junction bases numbered 5, after V lost 5 bases and J lost 3 bases. CDR3 length: 15 amino acids. DNA for the CDR3: TGCAGTGCTCAAGAGGGACTAGCGGGCTACAATGAGCAGTTCTTC. Its protein is CSAQEGLAGYNEQFF.

This clonotype was counted a few times. The chain recombines TRBV20-1 with TRBJ1-4, with 7 bases fitting TRBD1. This CDR3 contains 13 residues. V gave up 1 base and J gave up 11 bases; unmatched junction bases: 7. Germline CDR1 reads DFQATT; CDR2 reads SNEGSKA (reference sequence). For the CDR3, the DNA is TGCAGTGCTAGAGTAGGGGGCGCGGGCAAACTGTTTTTT. Protein product: CSARVGGAGKLFF.

This clonotype was seen more than once but under ten times. The rearrangement links TRBV24-1 to TRBJ1-1; D not certain. There are 11 residues in the CDR3. Per the germline V gene, CDR1 is KGHDR and CDR2 is SFDVKD. Trimming removed 5 bases from V and 4 bases from J, with 4 bases in between. The CDR3 DNA follows: TGTGCCACCAGTGGTGGCACTGAAGCTTTCTTT. This translates into CATSGGTEAFF.

This clonotype was counted a few times. The rearrangement links TRBV3-1 to TRBJ2-1, with 12 bases lining up with TRBD2. The germline CDR1 and CDR2 sequences are LGHDT and YNNKEL (reference sequence). V dropped 3 bases and J dropped 6; count of bases not matched to a gene: 3. The CDR3 has 15 amino acids. This CDR3 reads CASSQTSGGGNEQFF. The CDR3 nucleotides read TGTGCCAGCAGCCAGACTAGCGGGGGCGGCAATGAGCAGTTCTTC.

This clonotype has just a few counts. The V and J genes are TRBV5-5 and TRBJ2-5; D is possibly TRBD1 (6 bases). Germline V gene lookup returns CDR1 SGHKS and CDR2 YYEKEE (reference sequence). V shed 2 bases and J shed 5 bases, with 19 bases lying between them. The length of the CDR3 is 16 residues. The CDR3 DNA reads TGTGCCAGCAGCTTTCGGGTCAGGGGAAATCCGGAGACCCAGTACTTC. It encodes CASSFRVRGNPETQYF.